This note documents a single TCR beta chain sequence. Its antigen is unknown. Use of 60 Vbeta and 13 Jbeta primers characterized the PCR. Sequencing used immunoSEQ multiplex PCR; TCRdb keeps in-frame clones, though not all of them. The table includes 150,000 to 200,000 clones, about 70% detected once. This sample was included in a study of cytomegalovirus exposure and HLA in healthy donors. General study results and limits: Later work found that TCR association rates differed between HLA loci; DRB1 had the most and HLA-C the fewest. The authors considered a cluster of highly shared sequence variants likely to be a sequencing artifact.

Germline values: CDR1 ENHRY, CDR2 SYGVKD. V lost 3 bases and J 6 bases, leaving 15 bases between the germline ends. The CDR3 consists of 15 residues. The sample was PBMCs. This rearrangement joins TRBV10-3 to TRBJ2-1; unclear D gene. The receptor's source is a man aged 30-40 years in good health and CMV-seropositive. The CDR3 bases are TGTGCCATCAGTGAAAACCGAGACTCGAGCAATGAGCAGTTCTTC. Translating it yields CAISENRDSSNEQFF.